This T cell receptor (beta chain) comes out of a study of beta chain features in type 1 diabetes. On the study more broadly: Cells sorted and examined across all samples totaled approximately 100 million. Study observations and caveats: The study notes PCR might favor shorter templates equally in patients and controls. Within each of all four CD4+ subsets, Type 1 diabetes patients had TCRB CDR3s that were moderately but significantly shorter.

The V gene's germline CDR1 is KGHSH and CDR2 LQKENI. This CDR3 contains 11 residues. The germline V and J ends were trimmed by 3 bases and 6 bases, with 5 bases remaining between them. In all sorted populations, purity surpassed 95%. The entirety of the isolated RNA underwent reverse transcription, so expressed TCRB transcripts were sequenced. Measured with immunoSEQ multiplex PCR; TCRdb has only the in-frame clones, and not every one. The sample includes around 260,000 clones, roughly 24% seen only once; the top ten take about 0.012%. To note about this clone: The target antigen is unknown.

The rearrangement joins TRBV18 to TRBJ1-2; no clear D. The sample was naive CD4+ T cells from blood. The clonotype was recovered from a woman in her thirties with type 1 diabetes. This CDR3 is CASSPLDGYTF. The CDR3 region has the DNA TGTGCCAGCTCACCTCTTGATGGCTACACCTTC.